This T cell receptor beta chain stems from a study of immune evolution from preneoplasia to lung adenocarcinoma. Germline V lookup: CDR1 GTSNPN, CDR2 SVGIG (reference sequence). The CDR3 loop spans 14 amino acids. The V end was cut by 0 bases, the J end by 1 base, with 10 bases between. Measured with immunoSEQ multiplex PCR; TCRdb has only the in-frame clones, and not every one. The sample yields tens of thousands of clones, over 75% seen once. The chain is built from TRBV30 and TRBJ2-7, with TRBD2 as a possible D gene (6 bases). The receptor was isolated from a person between 55 and 69 years old with lung adenocarcinoma. The source material was FFPE invasive lung adenocarcinoma tissue. Here the CDR3 DNA reads TGTGCCTGGAGTGTTGGCGGGACTTCCTACGAGCAGTACTTC. Protein sequence: CAWSVGGTSYEQYF.